These T cell receptor beta chains were read from a single sample in a study of T cells in Graves' hyperthyroidism and ophthalmopathy. TCRdb passed the multiplex PCR reads through MiXCR, listing each CDR3 protein once. In the table there are around 290,000 distinct CDR3 sequences, around 15% of which are singletons. The sequenced material came from blood. The receptors were gathered from a woman aged 55-70 years with Graves' ophthalmopathy. Each CDR3 is given with its conserved first and last residue. The order of the fields is D gene, V gene, J gene, clone size, CDR3 protein, CDR3 DNA. A D gene is named only where the DNA matches it firmly. Not every row has a clone size; where given, it reads once, few, many or a size class.

D: TRBD1; V: TRBV14; J: TRBJ1-6; size: -; CDR3: CASSLRGTGFSPLHF; DNA: TGTGCCAGCAGCCTGAGGGGGACAGGGTTCTCACCCCTCCACTTT
D: TRBD1; V: TRBV10-3; J: TRBJ1-2; size: many; CDR3: CAISGQGANYGYTF; DNA: TGTGCCATCAGTGGACAGGGCGCTAACTATGGCTACACCTTC
D: -; V: TRBV5-1; J: TRBJ2-5; size: many; CDR3: CASSPGAGPQETQYF; DNA: TGCGCCAGCAGCCCCGGTGCTGGCCCACAAGAGACCCAGTACTTC
D: -; V: TRBV9; J: TRBJ1-1; size: few; CDR3: CASSVGIRENTEAFF; DNA: TGTGCCAGCAGCGTAGGGATTAGGGAGAACACTGAAGCTTTCTTT
D: -; V: TRBV5-4; J: TRBJ1-2; size: few; CDR3: CASSQIETGVNYGYTF; DNA: TGTGCCAGCAGCCAAATTGAGACAGGCGTTAACTATGGCTACACCTTC
D: -; V: TRBV20-1; J: TRBJ2-3; size: many; CDR3: CSANPDSRSPTQYF; DNA: TGCAGTGCTAATCCGGACTCCCGGAGCCCTACGCAGTATTTT
D: -; V: TRBV27; J: TRBJ1-5; size: -; CDR3: CASSRDRRDQPQHF; DNA: TGTGCCAGCTCTCGCGACAGGCGGGATCAGCCCCAGCATTTT
D: -; V: TRBV27; J: TRBJ1-4; size: -; CDR3: CASSLYSYINEKLFF; DNA: TGTGCCAGCAGTTTATATTCTTACATTAATGAAAAACTGTTTTTT
D: -; V: TRBV20-1; J: TRBJ1-5; size: many; CDR3: CSAYDDGNQPQHF; DNA: TGCAGTGCTTATGATGACGGGAATCAGCCCCAGCATTTT
D: -; V: TRBV7-3; J: TRBJ2-6; size: -; CDR3: CASSSDFIGANVLTF; DNA: TGTGCCAGCAGCTCGGACTTTATCGGGGCCAACGTCCTGACTTTC
D: TRBD2; V: TRBV30; J: TRBJ2-5; size: few; CDR3: CAWGTSGEGETQYF; DNA: TGTGCCTGGGGGACTAGCGGAGAGGGAGAGACCCAGTACTTC
D: -; V: TRBV7-2; J: TRBJ1-5; size: many; CDR3: CASSLVYSGNQPQHF; DNA: TGTGCCAGCAGCTTAGTTTACTCGGGCAATCAGCCCCAGCATTTT
D: TRBD1; V: TRBV6-1; J: TRBJ2-2; size: many; CDR3: CASSGTGDTGELFF; DNA: TGTGCCAGCAGTGGGACAGGGGACACCGGGGAGCTGTTTTTT
D: TRBD2; V: TRBV28; J: TRBJ2-1; size: once; CDR3: CASSRTSGSEDEQFF; DNA: TGTGCCAGCAGCCGGACTAGCGGGAGTGAGGATGAGCAGTTCTTC
D: TRBD1; V: TRBV7-9; J: TRBJ1-5; size: many; CDR3: CASSLGQVGQPQHF; DNA: TGTGCCAGCAGCCTTGGACAGGTCGGTCAGCCCCAGCATTTT
D: TRBD1; V: TRBV5-8; J: TRBJ1-1; size: many; CDR3: CASSFIRGTEAFF; DNA: TGTGCCAGCAGCTTTATCAGGGGGACTGAAGCTTTCTTT
D: TRBD1; V: TRBV6-1; J: TRBJ1-5; size: many; CDR3: CASRQGTGQPQHF; DNA: TGTGCCAGCAGACAGGGGACGGGTCAGCCCCAGCATTTT
D: -; V: TRBV5-1; J: TRBJ1-1; size: -; CDR3: CASSADQALWAFF; DNA: TGCGCCAGCAGCGCGGACCAGGCCTTGTGGGCTTTCTTT
D: TRBD2; V: TRBV10-1; J: TRBJ2-5; size: few; CDR3: CASSESSSAGGWETQYF; DNA: TGCGCCAGCAGTGAGTCCTCTTCCGCGGGGGGCTGGGAGACCCAGTACTTC
D: TRBD2; V: TRBV7-8; J: TRBJ2-7; size: -; CDR3: CASIRGETSYEQYF; DNA: TGTGCCAGCATTCGGGGGGAAACATCCTACGAGCAGTACTTC
D: -; V: TRBV11-2; J: TRBJ1-6; size: many; CDR3: CASSFSGRGRSPLHF; DNA: TGTGCCAGCAGCTTCTCTGGACGGGGAAGATCACCCCTCCACTTT
D: -; V: TRBV20-1; J: TRBJ1-1; size: many; CDR3: CSAREQGTMNTEAFF; DNA: TGCAGTGCTAGAGAACAGGGCACCATGAACACTGAAGCTTTCTTT
D: TRBD1; V: TRBV5-4; J: TRBJ1-2; size: few; CDR3: CASSWPGQGNYGYTF; DNA: TGTGCCAGCAGCTGGCCGGGACAGGGGAACTATGGCTACACCTTC
D: -; V: TRBV7-2; J: TRBJ2-1; size: few; CDR3: CASSLQGWGEQFF; DNA: TGTGCCAGCAGCTTGCAAGGTTGGGGTGAGCAGTTCTTC
D: TRBD2; V: TRBV6-1; J: TRBJ2-5; size: -; CDR3: CASSLPDSRGGRGTQYF; DNA: TGTGCCAGCAGCCTACCCGACTCTCGCGGGGGGAGGGGGACCCAGTACTTC
D: TRBD1; V: TRBV5-6; J: TRBJ2-3; size: few; CDR3: CASSHSIIGQGVLRDTQYF; DNA: TGTGCCAGCAGCCACTCAATTATTGGCCAGGGGGTTTTAAGAGATACGCAGTATTTT
D: -; V: TRBV19; J: TRBJ2-3; size: many; CDR3: CASSTTDSPRATDTQYF; DNA: TGTGCCAGTAGTACCACCGACAGCCCGAGGGCCACAGATACGCAGTATTTT
D: -; V: TRBV4-1; J: TRBJ1-5; size: -; CDR3: CASSQAPRVRGQPQHF; DNA: TGCGCCAGCAGCCAAGCCCCCAGGGTGAGAGGACAGCCCCAGCATTTT
D: -; V: TRBV27; J: TRBJ1-1; size: -; CDR3: CASSLSWGYTEAFF; DNA: TGTGCCAGCAGTTTATCGTGGGGTTACACTGAAGCTTTCTTT
D: -; V: TRBV5-6; J: TRBJ2-3; size: -; CDR3: CASSLEIQGPDTQYF; DNA: TGTGCCAGCAGCTTGGAGATTCAGGGCCCAGATACGCAGTATTTT
D: TRBD2; V: TRBV7-8; J: TRBJ2-3; size: many; CDR3: CASSSTRGAPTDTQYF; DNA: TGTGCCAGCAGCTCAACGCGGGGGGCCCCCACAGATACGCAGTATTTT
D: -; V: TRBV7-2; J: TRBJ2-5; size: once; CDR3: CASSSWRNQETQYF; DNA: TGTGCCAGCAGCTCATGGAGGAATCAAGAGACCCAGTACTTC
D: -; V: TRBV27; J: TRBJ2-3; size: many; CDR3: CASRRNAGSDTQYF; DNA: TGTGCCAGCAGGCGGAACGCGGGGTCAGATACGCAGTATTTT
D: TRBD1; V: TRBV28; J: TRBJ1-2; size: many; CDR3: CASRSWDRAEPYGYTF; DNA: TGTGCCAGCCGATCTTGGGACAGGGCGGAACCCTATGGCTACACCTTC
D: -; V: TRBV5-1; J: TRBJ2-1; size: many; CDR3: CASSVGPYNEQFF; DNA: TGCGCCAGCAGCGTGGGACCATACAATGAGCAGTTCTTC
D: -; V: TRBV29-1; J: TRBJ1-2; size: -; CDR3: CSVDTGRNYGYTF; DNA: TGCAGCGTTGATACAGGGCGTAACTATGGCTACACCTTC
D: -; V: TRBV27; J: TRBJ1-2; size: many; CDR3: CASSLLGRYGYTF; DNA: TGTGCCAGCAGTCTCCTTGGACGGTATGGCTACACCTTC
D: TRBD2; V: TRBV29-1; J: TRBJ2-3; size: many; CDR3: CSVEGLAGDTQYF; DNA: TGCAGCGTTGAAGGACTAGCGGGAGATACGCAGTATTTT
D: -; V: TRBV13; J: TRBJ2-1; size: few; CDR3: CASSVTDSSYNEQFF; DNA: TGTGCCAGCAGCGTTACGGACTCCTCCTACAATGAGCAGTTCTTC
D: -; V: TRBV12-3/TRBV12-4; J: TRBJ2-3; size: -; CDR3: CASSPEGTTSTDTQYF; DNA: TGTGCCAGCAGTCCCGAGGGAACGACTAGCACAGATACGCAGTATTTT
D: -; V: TRBV2; J: TRBJ1-1; size: many; CDR3: CASSRQTNTEAFF; DNA: TGTGCCAGCAGTCGACAGACGAACACTGAAGCTTTCTTT
D: TRBD1; V: TRBV6-2/TRBV6-3; J: TRBJ1-5; size: many; CDR3: CASSVRQGTTNQPQHF; DNA: TGTGCCAGCAGTGTCCGACAGGGAACGACTAATCAGCCCCAGCATTTT